These T cell receptor beta chains were read from a single sample in a study of shared clonotypes between healthy human individuals. Repertoires were generated with immunoSEQ multiplex PCR, while TCRdb's copy carries only in-frame clones and drops some. In the table there are a few hundred thousand clones, 95% to 98% of which are singletons. Sequencing was performed on naive CD4+ T cells sorted from blood. The origin of the receptors is a woman aged 25-40 years in good health. The CDR3 runs from the conserved cysteine through the conserved F or W. The D gene is left open where the match is weak.

d_gene: -
v_gene: TRBV14
j_gene: TRBJ2-3
CDR3aa: CASSQGRYRAGDTQYF
CDR3nt: TGTGCCAGCAGCCAAGGCAGATATAGAGCGGGAGATACGCAGTATTTT

d_gene: -
v_gene: TRBV7-2
j_gene: TRBJ2-7
CDR3aa: CATAAGSISYEQYF
CDR3nt: TGTGCCACAGCGGCGGGCTCTATCTCCTACGAGCAGTACTTC

d_gene: -
v_gene: TRBV1
j_gene: TRBJ2-7
CDR3aa: CTSSQAPYRGTESSYEQYF
CDR3nt: TGCACCAGCAGCCAAGCTCCTTACCGGGGGACAGAGAGCTCCTACGAGCAGTACTTC

d_gene: TRBD1
v_gene: TRBV27
j_gene: TRBJ1-2
CDR3aa: CASSFKPGQEKYGYTF
CDR3nt: TGTGCCAGCAGTTTTAAACCGGGACAGGAGAAGTATGGCTACACCTTC

d_gene: TRBD1
v_gene: TRBV4-1
j_gene: TRBJ2-5
CDR3aa: CASSQDLGTGGETQYF
CDR3nt: TGCGCCAGCAGCCAAGATCTGGGCACAGGGGGAGAGACCCAGTACTTC

d_gene: -
v_gene: TRBV18
j_gene: TRBJ1-4
CDR3aa: CASSDSGTSPEKLFF
CDR3nt: TGTGCCAGCTCGGATTCCGGGACGTCCCCTGAAAAACTGTTTTTT

d_gene: TRBD1
v_gene: TRBV29-1
j_gene: TRBJ1-5
CDR3aa: CSVEDPTGTGLNDQPQHF
CDR3nt: TGCAGCGTTGAAGATCCGACCGGGACAGGGCTTAACGATCAGCCCCAGCATTTT

d_gene: -
v_gene: TRBV4-1
j_gene: TRBJ1-1
CDR3aa: CASSRTGSEAFF
CDR3nt: TGCGCCAGCAGCCGAACAGGGTCTGAAGCTTTCTTT

d_gene: -
v_gene: TRBV15
j_gene: TRBJ1-5
CDR3aa: CATSRADEIGASNQPQHF
CDR3nt: TGTGCCACCAGCAGAGCTGACGAGATTGGGGCGAGCAATCAGCCCCAGCATTTT

d_gene: -
v_gene: TRBV27
j_gene: TRBJ1-5
CDR3aa: CASSLQYNQPQHF
CDR3nt: TGTGCCAGCAGTTTACAGTACAATCAGCCCCAGCATTTT